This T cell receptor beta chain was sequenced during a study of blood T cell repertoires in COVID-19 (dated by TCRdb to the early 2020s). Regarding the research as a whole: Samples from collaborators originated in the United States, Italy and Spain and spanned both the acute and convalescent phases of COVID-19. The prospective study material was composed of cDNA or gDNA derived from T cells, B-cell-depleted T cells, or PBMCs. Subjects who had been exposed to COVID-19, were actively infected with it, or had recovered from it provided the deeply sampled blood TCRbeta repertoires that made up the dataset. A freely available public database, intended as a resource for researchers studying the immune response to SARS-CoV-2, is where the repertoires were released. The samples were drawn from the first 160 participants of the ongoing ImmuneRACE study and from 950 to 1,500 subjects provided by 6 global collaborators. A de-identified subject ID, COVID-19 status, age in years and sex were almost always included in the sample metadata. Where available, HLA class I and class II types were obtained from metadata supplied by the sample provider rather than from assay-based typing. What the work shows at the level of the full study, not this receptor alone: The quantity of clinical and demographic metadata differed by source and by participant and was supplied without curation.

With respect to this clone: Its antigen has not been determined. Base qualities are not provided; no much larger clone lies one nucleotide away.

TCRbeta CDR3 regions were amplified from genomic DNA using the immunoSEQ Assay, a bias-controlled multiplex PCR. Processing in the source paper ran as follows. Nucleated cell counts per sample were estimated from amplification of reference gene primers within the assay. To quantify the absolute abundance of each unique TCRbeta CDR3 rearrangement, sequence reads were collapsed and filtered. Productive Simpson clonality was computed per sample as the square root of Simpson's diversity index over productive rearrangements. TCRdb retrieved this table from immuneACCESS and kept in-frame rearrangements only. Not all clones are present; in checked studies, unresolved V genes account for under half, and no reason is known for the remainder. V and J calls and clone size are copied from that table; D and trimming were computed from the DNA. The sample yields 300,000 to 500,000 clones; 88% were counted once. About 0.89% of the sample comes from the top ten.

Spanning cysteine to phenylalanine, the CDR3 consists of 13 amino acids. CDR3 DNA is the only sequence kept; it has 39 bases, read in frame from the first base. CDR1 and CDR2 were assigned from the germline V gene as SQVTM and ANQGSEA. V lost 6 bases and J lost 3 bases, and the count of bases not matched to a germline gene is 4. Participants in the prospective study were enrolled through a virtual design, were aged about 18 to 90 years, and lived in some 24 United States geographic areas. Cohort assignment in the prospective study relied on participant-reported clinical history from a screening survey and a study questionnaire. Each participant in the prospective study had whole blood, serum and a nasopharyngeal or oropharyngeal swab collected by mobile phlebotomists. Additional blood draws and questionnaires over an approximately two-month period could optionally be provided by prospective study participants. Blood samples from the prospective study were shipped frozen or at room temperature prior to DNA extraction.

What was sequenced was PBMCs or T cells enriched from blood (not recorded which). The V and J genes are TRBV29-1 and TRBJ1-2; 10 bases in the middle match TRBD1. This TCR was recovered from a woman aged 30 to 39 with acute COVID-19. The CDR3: CSVRTGGDYGYTF. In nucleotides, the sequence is TGCAGCGTCCGGACAGGGGGAGACTATGGCTACACCTTC.